These 8 T cell receptor beta chains share one sample of origin, sequenced in a study of human T cells and chemical hapten exposure. Indicated time point: pre-sensitization, week 0. Treatment specified: therapeutic diphenylcyclopropenone sensitization with weekly scalp DPC. TCRdb re-analysed the RACE reads in MiXCR, keeping a single row per CDR3 protein. The sample consists of more than 150,000 distinct CDR3 sequences, about 31% of them appearing once. The sample in question was whole blood, obtained in connection with sensitization to the hapten diphenylcyclopropenone (DPC). The source of these receptors is a woman aged 25 to 39 with alopecia areata. Some clones in this sample may be carry-over from other donors' samples.

This clonotype was counted only a few times. The chain carries TRBV29-1 and TRBJ2-3; D perhaps matches TRBD1 (5 bases). V lost 7 bases and J lost 2, with 13 bases in between. This CDR3 has 13 amino acids. CDR1 is SQVTM, CDR2 ANQGSEA, per germline. CDR3 in DNA: TGCAGCGCAGGAAGGGGTGACACAGATACGCAGTATTTT. It encodes CSAGRGDTDTQYF.

This sequence joins TRBV29-1 and TRBJ1-1; tentatively, D is TRBD1 (6 bases). Germline V CDR1 and CDR2: SQVTM, ANQGSEA. The CDR3 runs 17 residues. V was pared by 3 bases and J by 0 bases, with 20 bases between. The CDR3, as DNA: TGCAGCGTTGACCCGCTATTCTTGACAGGCCTGAACACTGAAGCTTTCTTT. This codes for CSVDPLFLTGLNTEAFF.

This clonotype was counted only a few times. The chain is built from TRBV3-1 and TRBJ1-1, with TRBD1 matching 8 bases. The length of the CDR3 is 14 residues. The J segment lost 0 bases and the V segment lost 6 bases, leaving 3 bases of the junction unmatched. Looked up from germline, CDR1 is LGHDT and CDR2 is YNNKEL (reference sequence). The CDR3 DNA follows: TGTGCCAGCAGGACAGGGGCGATGAACACTGAAGCTTTCTTT. Its protein product is CASRTGAMNTEAFF. The full variable domain, its missing parts supplied by reference TRBV3-1 and TRBJ1-1, is DTAVSQTPKYLVTQMGNDKSIKCEQNLGHDTMYWYKQDSKKFLKIMFSYNNKELIINETVPNRFSPKSPDKAHLNLHINSLELGDSAVYFCASRTGAMNTEAFFGQGTRLTVV.

V and J are TRBV7-2 and TRBJ1-1; D is undetermined. Germline CDR1 SGHTA, CDR2 FQGNSA. CDR3 length: 15 amino acids. V lost 1 base, J lost 0 bases, and 9 bases lay in between. The CDR3 protein is CASSLVLGMNTEAFF. CDR3 DNA: TGTGCCAGCAGCTTAGTTCTGGGGATGAACACTGAAGCTTTCTTT. Using reference TRBV7-2 and TRBJ1-1 for the parts outside the CDR3, the full variable domain is GAGVSQSPSNKVTEKGKDVELRCDPISGHTALYWYRQSLGQGLEFLIYFQGNSAPDKSGLPSDRFSAERTGGSVSTLTIQRTQQEDSAVYLCASSLVLGMNTEAFFGQGTRLTVV.

This clonotype appeared a few times. The chain carries TRBV9 and TRBJ2-1, with 7 nucleotides matching TRBD2. Trimming removed 4 bases from V and 10 bases from J; junction bases left unmatched: 11. This CDR3 spans 14 amino acids. CDR1 SGDLS and CDR2 YYNGEE come from the germline V gene. The CDR3 DNA is TGTGCCAGCAGCCCCCCCGGGACTACGTCCGAGCAGTTCTTC. Its translation is CASSPPGTTSEQFF.

This chain connects TRBV7-2 to TRBJ2-4; 12 bases map to TRBD1. Unmatched junction bases numbered 10, after V lost 1 base and J lost 9 bases. The germline V gene has CDR1 SGHTA and CDR2 FQGNSA. The CDR3 is 17 amino acids. CDR3 loop: CASSLGGTGGVMSIQYF. The CDR3, as DNA: TGTGCCAGCAGCTTAGGGGGGACAGGGGGCGTTATGAGCATTCAGTACTTC. Supplemented by reference TRBV7-2 and TRBJ2-4, the full variable domain reads GAGVSQSPSNKVTEKGKDVELRCDPISGHTALYWYRQSLGQGLEFLIYFQGNSAPDKSGLPSDRFSAERTGGSVSTLTIQRTQQEDSAVYLCASSLGGTGGVMSIQYFGAGTRLSVL.

V and J are TRBV7-2 and TRBJ2-1; 8 positions match TRBD2. CDR3 size: 17 residues. Losses at the gene ends were 2 bases for V and 7 bases for J; bases not matched to a gene: 13. From germline, CDR1 is SGHTA and CDR2 FQGNSA. This chain's CDR3 is CASSLPLFAGRVNEQFF. DNA of the CDR3: TGTGCCAGCAGCTTACCCTTGTTTGCCGGGAGGGTGAATGAGCAGTTCTTC.

This clonotype was observed a handful of times. This chain connects TRBV9 to TRBJ2-1; tentative D call: TRBD2 (6 bases). V was clipped by 0 bases and J by 2 bases, with 12 bases between them. Germline V gene sequence: CDR1 SGDLS, CDR2 YYNGEE. This CDR3 region has 16 residues. CDR3 in amino acids: CASSVAGGSTYNEQFF. The CDR3 nucleotides are TGTGCCAGCAGCGTAGCTGGGGGGTCCACCTACAATGAGCAGTTCTTC.